This T cell receptor beta chain was obtained from a study of T cells in Graves' hyperthyroidism and ophthalmopathy. Overall study results and limits: Blood also carried most thyroid clonotypes expanded above 0.001.

RNA transcripts served as the template for amplifying TCR beta CDR3 regions. HTBI primers were employed in a first-round RT-PCR of the TCR CDR3. TCRdb reprocessed the multiplex PCR reads via MiXCR and lists one record per CDR3 protein. The sample lists 280,000 or so distinct CDR3 sequences; under 30% were seen once. Worth noting for this clonotype: Antigen: not known.

Germline V gives CDR1 MNHEY, CDR2 SVGAGI. This CDR3 spans 15 amino acids. Trimming cost V 0 bases and J 5 bases, with 13 bases left between them. The sequenced material came from blood. The chain recombines TRBV6-5 with TRBJ1-1; possible D gene TRBD1, 6 bases. The source is a man between 40 and 49 years old with Graves' hyperthyroidism that later progressed to Graves' ophthalmopathy. This CDR3 reads CASSYSQGMGTEAFF. DNA for the CDR3: TGTGCCAGCAGTTACTCACAGGGTATGGGAACTGAAGCTTTCTTT.